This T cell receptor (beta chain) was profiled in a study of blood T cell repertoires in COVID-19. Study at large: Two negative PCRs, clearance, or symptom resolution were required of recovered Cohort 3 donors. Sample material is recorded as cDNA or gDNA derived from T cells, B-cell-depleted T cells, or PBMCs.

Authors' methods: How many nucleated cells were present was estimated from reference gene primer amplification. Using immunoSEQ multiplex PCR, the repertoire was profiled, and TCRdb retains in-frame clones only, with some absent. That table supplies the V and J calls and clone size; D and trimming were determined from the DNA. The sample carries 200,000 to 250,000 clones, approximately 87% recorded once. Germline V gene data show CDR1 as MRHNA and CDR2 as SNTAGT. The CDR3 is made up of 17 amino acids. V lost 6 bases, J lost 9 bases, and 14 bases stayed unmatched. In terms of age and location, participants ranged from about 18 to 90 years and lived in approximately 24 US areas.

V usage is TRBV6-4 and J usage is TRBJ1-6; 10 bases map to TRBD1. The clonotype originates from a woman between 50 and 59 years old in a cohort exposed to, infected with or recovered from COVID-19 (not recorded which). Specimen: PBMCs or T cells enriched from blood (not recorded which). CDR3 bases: TGTGCCAGCAGAGACCTTCGAGGGACAGGGGTCGCTTCACCCCTCCACTTT. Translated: CASRDLRGTGVASPLHF.